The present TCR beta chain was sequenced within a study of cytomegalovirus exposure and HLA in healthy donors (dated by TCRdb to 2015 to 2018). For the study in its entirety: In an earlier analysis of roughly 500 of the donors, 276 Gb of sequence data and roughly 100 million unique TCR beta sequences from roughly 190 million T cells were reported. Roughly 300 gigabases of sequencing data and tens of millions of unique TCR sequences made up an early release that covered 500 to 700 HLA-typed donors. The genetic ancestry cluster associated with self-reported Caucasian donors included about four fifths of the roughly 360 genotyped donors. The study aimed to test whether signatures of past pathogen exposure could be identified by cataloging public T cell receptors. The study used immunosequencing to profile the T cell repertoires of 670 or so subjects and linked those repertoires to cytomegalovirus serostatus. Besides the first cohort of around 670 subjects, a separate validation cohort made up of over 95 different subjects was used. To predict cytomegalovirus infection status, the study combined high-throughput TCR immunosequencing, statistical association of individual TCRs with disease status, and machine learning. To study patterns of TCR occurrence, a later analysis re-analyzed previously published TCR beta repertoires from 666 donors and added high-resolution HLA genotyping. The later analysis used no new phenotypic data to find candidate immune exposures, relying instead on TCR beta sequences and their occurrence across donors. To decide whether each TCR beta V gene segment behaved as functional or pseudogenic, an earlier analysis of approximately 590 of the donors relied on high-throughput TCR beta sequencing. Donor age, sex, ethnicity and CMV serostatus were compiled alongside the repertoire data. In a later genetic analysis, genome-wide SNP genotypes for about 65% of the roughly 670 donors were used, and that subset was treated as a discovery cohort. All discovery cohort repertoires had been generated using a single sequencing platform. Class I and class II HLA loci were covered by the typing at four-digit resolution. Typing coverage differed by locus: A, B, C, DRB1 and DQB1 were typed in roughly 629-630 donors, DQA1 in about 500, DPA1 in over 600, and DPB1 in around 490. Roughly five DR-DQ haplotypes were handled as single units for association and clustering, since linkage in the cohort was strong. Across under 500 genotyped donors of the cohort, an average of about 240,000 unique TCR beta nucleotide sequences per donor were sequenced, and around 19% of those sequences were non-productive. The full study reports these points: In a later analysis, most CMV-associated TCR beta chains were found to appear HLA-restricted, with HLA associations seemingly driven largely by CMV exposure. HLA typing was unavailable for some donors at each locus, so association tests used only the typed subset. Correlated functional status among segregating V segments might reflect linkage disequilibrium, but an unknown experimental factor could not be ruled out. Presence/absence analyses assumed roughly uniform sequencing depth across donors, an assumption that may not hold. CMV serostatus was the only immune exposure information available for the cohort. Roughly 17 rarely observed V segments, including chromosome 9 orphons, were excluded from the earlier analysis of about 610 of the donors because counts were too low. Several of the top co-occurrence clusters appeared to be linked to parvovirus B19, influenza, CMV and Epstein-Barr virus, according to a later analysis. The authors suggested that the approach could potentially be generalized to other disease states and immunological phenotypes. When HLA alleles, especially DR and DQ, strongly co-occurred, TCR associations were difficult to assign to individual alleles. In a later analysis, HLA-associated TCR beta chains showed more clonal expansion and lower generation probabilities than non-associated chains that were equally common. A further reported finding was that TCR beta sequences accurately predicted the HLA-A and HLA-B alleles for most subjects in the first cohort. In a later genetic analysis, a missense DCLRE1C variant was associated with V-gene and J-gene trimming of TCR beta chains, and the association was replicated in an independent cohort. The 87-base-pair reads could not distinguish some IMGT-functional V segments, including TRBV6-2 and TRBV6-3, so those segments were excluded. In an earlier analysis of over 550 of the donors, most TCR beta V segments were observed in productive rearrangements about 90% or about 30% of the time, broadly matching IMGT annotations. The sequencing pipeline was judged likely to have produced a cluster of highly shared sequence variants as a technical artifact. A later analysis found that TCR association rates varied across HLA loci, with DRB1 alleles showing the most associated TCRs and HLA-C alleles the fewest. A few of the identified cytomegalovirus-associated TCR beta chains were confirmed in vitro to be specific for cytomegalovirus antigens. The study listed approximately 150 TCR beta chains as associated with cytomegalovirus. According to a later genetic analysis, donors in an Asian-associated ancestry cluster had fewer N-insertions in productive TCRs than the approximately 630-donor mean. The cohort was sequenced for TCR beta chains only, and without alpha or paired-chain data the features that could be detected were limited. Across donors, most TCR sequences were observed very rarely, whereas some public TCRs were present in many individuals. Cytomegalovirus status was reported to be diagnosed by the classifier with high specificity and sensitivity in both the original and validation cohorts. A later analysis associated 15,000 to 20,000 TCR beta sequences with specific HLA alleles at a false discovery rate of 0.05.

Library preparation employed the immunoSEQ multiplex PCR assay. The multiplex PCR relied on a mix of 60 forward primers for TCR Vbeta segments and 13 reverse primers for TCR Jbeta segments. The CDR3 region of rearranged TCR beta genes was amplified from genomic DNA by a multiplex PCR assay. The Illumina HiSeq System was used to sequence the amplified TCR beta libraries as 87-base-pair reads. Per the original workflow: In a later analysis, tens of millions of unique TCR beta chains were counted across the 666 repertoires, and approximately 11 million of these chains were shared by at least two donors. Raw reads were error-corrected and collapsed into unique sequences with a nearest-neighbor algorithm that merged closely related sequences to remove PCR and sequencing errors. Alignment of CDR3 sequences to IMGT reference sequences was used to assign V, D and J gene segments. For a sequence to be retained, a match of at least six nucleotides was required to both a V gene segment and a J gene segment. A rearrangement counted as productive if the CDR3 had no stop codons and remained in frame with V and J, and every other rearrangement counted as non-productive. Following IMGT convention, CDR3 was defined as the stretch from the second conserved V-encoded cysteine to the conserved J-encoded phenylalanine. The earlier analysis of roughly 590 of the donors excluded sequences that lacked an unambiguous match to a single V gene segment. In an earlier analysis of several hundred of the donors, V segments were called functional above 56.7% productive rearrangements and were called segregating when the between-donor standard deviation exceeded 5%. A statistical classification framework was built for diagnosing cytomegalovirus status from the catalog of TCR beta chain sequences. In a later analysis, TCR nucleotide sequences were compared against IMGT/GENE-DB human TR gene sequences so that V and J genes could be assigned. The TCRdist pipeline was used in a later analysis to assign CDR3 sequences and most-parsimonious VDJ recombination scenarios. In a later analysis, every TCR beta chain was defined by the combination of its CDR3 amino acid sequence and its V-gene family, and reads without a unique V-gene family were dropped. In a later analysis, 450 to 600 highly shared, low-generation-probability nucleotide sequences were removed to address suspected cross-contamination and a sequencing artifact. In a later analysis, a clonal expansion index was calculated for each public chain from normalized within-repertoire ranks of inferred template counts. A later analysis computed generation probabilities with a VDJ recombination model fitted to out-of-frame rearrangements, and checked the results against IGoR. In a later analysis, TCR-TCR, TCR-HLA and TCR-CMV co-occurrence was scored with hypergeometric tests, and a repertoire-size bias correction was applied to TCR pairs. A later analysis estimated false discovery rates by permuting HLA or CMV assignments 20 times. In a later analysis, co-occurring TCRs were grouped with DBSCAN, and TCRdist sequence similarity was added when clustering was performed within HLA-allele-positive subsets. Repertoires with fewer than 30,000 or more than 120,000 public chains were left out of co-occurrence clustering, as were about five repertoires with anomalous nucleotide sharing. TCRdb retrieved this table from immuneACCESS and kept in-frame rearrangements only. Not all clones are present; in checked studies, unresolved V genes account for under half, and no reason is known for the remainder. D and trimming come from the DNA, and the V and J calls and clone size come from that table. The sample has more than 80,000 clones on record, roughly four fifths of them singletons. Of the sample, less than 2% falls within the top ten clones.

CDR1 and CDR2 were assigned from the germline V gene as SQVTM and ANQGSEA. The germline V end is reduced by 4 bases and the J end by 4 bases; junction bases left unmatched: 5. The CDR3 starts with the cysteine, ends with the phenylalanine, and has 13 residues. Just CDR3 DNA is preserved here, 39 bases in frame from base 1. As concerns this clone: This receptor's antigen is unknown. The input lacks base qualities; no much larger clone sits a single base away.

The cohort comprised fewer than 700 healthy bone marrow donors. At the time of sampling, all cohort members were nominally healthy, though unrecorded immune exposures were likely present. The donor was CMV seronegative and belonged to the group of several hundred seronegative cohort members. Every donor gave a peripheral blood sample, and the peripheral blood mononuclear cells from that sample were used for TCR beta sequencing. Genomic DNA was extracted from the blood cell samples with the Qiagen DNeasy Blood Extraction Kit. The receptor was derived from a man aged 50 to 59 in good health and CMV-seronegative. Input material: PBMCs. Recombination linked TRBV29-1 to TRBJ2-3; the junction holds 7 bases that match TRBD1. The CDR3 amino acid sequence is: CSVAGQSADTQYF. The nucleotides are TGCAGCGTTGCGGGACAGTCAGCAGATACGCAGTATTTT.